These 30 T cell receptor beta chains came from one sample sequenced in a study of regulatory T cells in long-lasting Graves disease. Construction of TCR beta libraries relied on iRepertoire HTBI primers and on Arm-PCR targeting CDR3 regions. TCRdb re-derived calls from the multiplex PCR reads in MiXCR, one entry per CDR3 protein. The sample carries about 400,000 distinct CDR3 sequences, less than 25% recorded once. Time point given: persistent/refractory GD, antithyroid drugs over 5 years with positive TRAb. Scientists built the TCR library using RNA that was extracted from PBMCs. The sequenced sample was peripheral blood mononuclear cells (PBMCs), obtained when the disease was refractory, from a patient treated with antithyroid drugs. These receptors were collected from a female donor with Graves disease.

J is TRBJ2-5 and V is TRBV9; 13 bases are shared with TRBD2. This CDR3 is 17 amino acids long. V was pared by 7 bases and J by 6 bases, with 15 bases of the junction left unmatched. Germline V gene sequence: CDR1 SGDLS, CDR2 YYNGEE. This CDR3 is CASGGRQLAGGRQTQYF. For the CDR3, the DNA is TGTGCCAGCGGTGGTCGACAACTAGCGGGAGGGCGGCAGACCCAGTACTTC. The full variable domain, its missing parts supplied by reference TRBV9 and TRBJ2-5, is DSGVTQTPKHLITATGQRVTLRCSPRSGDLSVYWYQQSLDQGLQFLIQYYNGEERAKGNILERFSAQQFPDLHSELNLSSLELGDSALYFCASGGRQLAGGRQTQYFGPGTRLLVL.

This clonotype was detected a few times. V gene TRBV14 combines with J gene TRBJ1-6, with 8 bases that match TRBD1. CDR1 and CDR2 (germline): SGHDN, FVKESK. V shed 6 bases, J shed 3 bases, and the junction held 7 bases outside the gene matches. The CDR3 covers 16 residues. The CDR3 loop is CASRDDRGGYNSPLHF. CDR3 bases: TGTGCCAGCAGAGACGACAGGGGTGGCTATAATTCACCCCTCCACTTT.

V usage is TRBV20-1 and J usage is TRBJ1-1, with D unclear. The V end lost 5 bases, the J end lost 5 bases, and 9 bases lay between the germline ends. This CDR3 is 11 amino acids long. CDR1 DFQATT and CDR2 SNEGSKA come from the germline V gene (reference sequence). CDR3 region: CSACWGTEAFF. CDR3 coding DNA: TGCAGTGCTTGTTGGGGAACTGAAGCTTTCTTT.

This chain links TRBV2 with TRBJ2-3, with TRBD1 as a possible D gene (5 bases). From germline, CDR1 is SNHLY and CDR2 FYNNEI. CDR3 length equals 15 residues. The V and J ends lost 0 bases and 4 bases respectively, with 11 bases between them. This CDR3 is CASSEAPGRPDTQYF. The CDR3 DNA is TGTGCCAGCAGTGAAGCGCCAGGGCGCCCAGATACGCAGTATTTT.

This clonotype appeared many times. The chain employs TRBV6-5 and TRBJ2-7, with 8 bases lining up with TRBD1. Losses at the gene ends were 0 bases for V and 1 base for J; bases not matched to a gene: 5. The length of the CDR3 is 16 residues. Germline CDR1 is MNHEY and CDR2 is SVGAGI. CDR3 DNA: TGTGCCAGCAGTTACTCGAGACAGGGGAATTCCTACGAGCAGTACTTC. Translated, it gives CASSYSRQGNSYEQYF.

Note on this clonotype: This may come from a read error, since a much larger clone is one base off. The J gene is TRBJ2-2, the V gene TRBV30; tentatively, D is TRBD2 (5 bases). The germline gives CDR1 GTSNPN, CDR2 SVGIG (reference sequence). This CDR3 has 14 residues. The CDR3 coding sequence is TGTGCCTGGAGTGTACAAGGGCTCACCGGGGAGCTGGTTTTT. It specifies CAWSVQGLTGELVF.

This clonotype was counted a few times. This chain links TRBV5-6 with TRBJ1-2; possibly TRBD1 for D (5 bases). The CDR3 has 14 residues. V lost 0 bases and J lost 8, with 14 bases in between. From germline, CDR1 is SGHDT and CDR2 YYEEEE. CDR3 sequence (DNA): TGTGCCAGCAGCTTGGGCAGGGAAGTGTACGGCTACACCTTC. As protein: CASSLGREVYGYTF.

This clonotype was counted ten times or more. The rearrangement uses TRBV20-1 and TRBJ2-7; 9 bases are shared with TRBD1. After removal of 0 bases from V and 0 bases from J, the junction contained 3 bases not matched to a gene. The CDR3 loop spans 15 amino acids. Looked up from germline, CDR1 is DFQATT and CDR2 is SNEGSKA (reference sequence). The CDR3, as DNA: TGCAGTGCTAGAGATCGGGACAGGGTCTCCTACGAGCAGTACTTC. Its translation is CSARDRDRVSYEQYF.

This clonotype was seen many times. The chain is built from TRBV11-2 and TRBJ2-7; the D gene could be TRBD1 or TRBD2 (6 bases each). Germline V gene data show CDR1 as SGHAT and CDR2 as FQNNGV. Trimming took 1 base from V and 2 from J, leaving 12 bases between them. The length of the CDR3 is 15 residues. CDR3 region: CASSLGWGAAYEQYF. The CDR3 DNA reads as TGTGCCAGCAGCTTAGGGTGGGGGGCCGCCTACGAGCAGTACTTC.

The chain has TRBV9 and TRBJ2-5, with 9 bases matching TRBD2. The CDR3 sequence is 16 residues long. V trimming: 0 bases; J trimming: 5 bases; junction bases outside the gene matches: 8. Germline values: CDR1 SGDLS, CDR2 YYNGEE. The CDR3 nucleotides read TGTGCCAGCAGCGTAGGATTAGCGGGAGTGACGGAGACCCAGTACTTC. Amino acid sequence: CASSVGLAGVTETQYF.

This clonotype was observed a handful of times. The V gene is TRBV4-3, the J gene TRBJ1-1; D call uncertain. The V end lost 1 base, the J end lost 2 bases, and 14 bases lay between the germline ends. Germline CDR1 and CDR2: LGHNA and YSLEER. CDR3 length equals 16 residues. The CDR3: CASSQGLAETNTEAFF. As DNA, the CDR3 is TGCGCCAGCAGCCAAGGTCTTGCGGAGACCAACACTGAAGCTTTCTTT.

The chain joins TRBV19 to TRBJ1-5; 9 nucleotides match TRBD1. CDR1 is LNHDA and CDR2 is SQIVND in the germline V gene (reference sequence). The V gene end was trimmed by 3 bases and the J gene end by 5 bases; junction bases not matched to a gene: 2. This CDR3 region has 14 residues. DNA of the CDR3: TGTGCCAGTAGTATGACAGGGGGGGATCAGCCCCAGCATTTT. Amino acids: CASSMTGGDQPQHF. The full variable domain, in which reference TRBV19 and TRBJ1-5 provide the parts outside the CDR3, is DGGITQSPKYLFRKEGQNVTLSCEQNLNHDAMYWYRQDPGQGLRLIYYSQIVNDFQKGDIAEGYSVSREKKESFPLTVTSAQKNPTAFYLCASSMTGGDQPQHFGDGTRLSIL.

CDR3 coding DNA: TGTGCCAGCAGCCAAGAGGGAGGGCAGGGATATCAGCCCCAGCATTTT. Its protein product is CASSQEGGQGYQPQHF. The V and J genes are TRBV4-2 and TRBJ1-5; maybe TRBD1 (5 bases). The germline gives CDR1 LGHNA, CDR2 YNFKEQ. V was trimmed by 0 bases and J by 5 bases, leaving 14 bases between them. This CDR3 has 16 residues.

The chain couples TRBV5-6 to TRBJ2-5; D gene unclear. Germline V gene sequence: CDR1 SGHDT, CDR2 YYEEEE. The CDR3 consists of 12 residues. Trimming cost V 1 base and J 7 bases, with 8 bases left between them. For the CDR3, the DNA is TGTGCCAGCAGCTTGAAAGCAGGGACCCAGTACTTC. Its translation: CASSLKAGTQYF.

The genes are TRBV20-1 and TRBJ2-5, with a possible D match to TRBD2 (6 bases). The germline gives CDR1 DFQATT, CDR2 SNEGSKA (reference sequence). Trimming took off 6 bases at V and 4 bases at J, with 15 bases between the two ends. The length of the CDR3 is 13 residues. CDR3 in DNA: TGCAGTGCAACCCCGACTAGGGGAGAGACCCAGTACTTC. It specifies CSATPTRGETQYF.

This chain joins TRBV12-5 and TRBJ2-2, with 8 bases that match TRBD2. Germline V gene data show CDR1 as LGHNT and CDR2 as FRNRAP. CDR3 length equals 16 residues. V lost 8 bases, J lost 6 bases, and 14 bases stayed unmatched. CDR3 loop: CASRRGAGVLAGELFF. DNA for the CDR3: TGTGCTAGTCGCCGGGGAGCGGGAGTTTTGGCCGGGGAGCTGTTTTTT.

The chain joins TRBV20-1 to TRBJ2-2; D not resolved. The CDR3 consists of 14 residues. CDR1 and CDR2 (germline): DFQATT, SNEGSKA (reference sequence). Deletions cut 1 base from V and 2 bases from J, with 8 bases between. Here the CDR3 reads CSARGHLNTGELFF. The CDR3 DNA reads TGCAGTGCTAGAGGACACCTCAACACCGGGGAGCTGTTTTTT.

V is TRBV19 and J is TRBJ1-5; D is uncertain. The V gene lost 8 bases and the J gene lost 0 bases, with 11 bases spanning the gap. Germline lookup yields CDR1 LNHDA and CDR2 SQIVND (reference sequence). The CDR3 length is 14 residues. The CDR3 DNA reads TGTGCCAGTGCTTCGGGGTATAGCAATCAGCCCCAGCATTTT. It yields the protein CASASGYSNQPQHF. The full variable domain, its missing parts supplied by reference TRBV19 and TRBJ1-5, is DGGITQSPKYLFRKEGQNVTLSCEQNLNHDAMYWYRQDPGQGLRLIYYSQIVNDFQKGDIAEGYSVSREKKESFPLTVTSAQKNPTAFYLCASASGYSNQPQHFGDGTRLSIL.

There are a few counts of this clonotype. The chain employs TRBV6-2 or TRBV6-3 and TRBJ2-7, with D possibly matching TRBD2 (5 bases). The germline V gene has CDR1 MNHEY and CDR2 SVGEGT. This CDR3 comprises 15 residues. V was shortened by 0 bases and J by 1 base, with 10 bases between the two germline ends. Here the CDR3 DNA reads TGTGCCAGCAGTTACTCTTCCAGCGGATCCTACGAGCAGTACTTC. This codes for CASSYSSSGSYEQYF.

This clonotype was detected many times. The V call is TRBV7-3, the J call TRBJ2-5, with a weak D call TRBD1 (8 bases). Per germline, CDR1 SGHTA and CDR2 FQGTGA. The CDR3 has 16 amino acids. V lost 0 bases to trimming and J lost 2 bases, with 13 bases between them. The CDR3, as DNA: TGTGCCAGCAGCTTAACCGGGGGGACAGGTCAAGAGACCCAGTACTTC. Protein: CASSLTGGTGQETQYF.

The sample holds one count of this clonotype. This rearrangement joins TRBV6-1 to TRBJ2-7; D gene uncertain. CDR1 and CDR2 from the germline V gene are MNHNS and SASEGT. V lost 10 bases, J lost 1 base, and 14 bases lay in between. CDR3 length equals 13 residues. CDR3 coding DNA: TGTGCCACACAATCGGCGGCGTCCTACGAGCAGTACTTC. It codes for CATQSAASYEQYF.

The genes are TRBV6-2 or TRBV6-3 and TRBJ2-5; D may be TRBD2 (6 bases). V was trimmed by 8 bases and J by 3 bases, leaving 22 bases between them. The CDR3 has 16 residues. The germline CDR1 and CDR2 sequences are MNHEY and SVGEGT. For the CDR3, the DNA is TGTGCCAGCGCCCCGGAGGCCTTTCCGGGGGAAGAGACCCAGTACTTC. As protein: CASAPEAFPGEETQYF.

This clonotype has a count of ten or more. The chain joins TRBV28 to TRBJ1-2, with 9 bases matching TRBD1. Germline trimming cut 10 bases from V and 3 bases from J; bases unmatched to any gene: 9. CDR1 and CDR2 (germline): MDHEN, SYDVKM. There are 14 residues in the CDR3. Here the CDR3 reads CAIRGTGYDYGYTF. CDR3 nucleotide sequence: TGTGCCATACGTGGGACAGGGTACGACTATGGCTACACCTTC.

This clonotype was seen more than once but under ten times. V gene TRBV27 combines with J gene TRBJ1-4; D perhaps matches TRBD1 (5 bases). The germline V gene encodes CDR1 MNHEY and CDR2 SMNVEV (reference sequence). The V end lost 2 bases, the J end lost 8 bases, and 12 bases lay between the germline ends. The CDR3 sequence is 14 residues long. Here the CDR3 DNA reads TGTGCCAGCAGTTTAAGGCGGGGCGGGGAAAAACTGTTTTTT. Translation gives CASSLRRGGEKLFF.

The V gene is TRBV9, the J gene TRBJ2-2; D gene unclear. Germline CDR1 SGDLS, CDR2 YYNGEE. This CDR3 contains 14 residues. Trimming shortened V by 0 bases and J by 6 bases, and 9 bases separated the two germline ends. CDR3: CASSVVSGAGELFF. In nucleotides, the CDR3 is TGTGCCAGCAGCGTAGTATCTGGGGCCGGGGAGCTGTTTTTT.

This clonotype was observed a single time. The V call is TRBV2, the J call TRBJ2-1; perhaps TRBD1 as D (5 bases). The V end lost 6 bases, the J end lost 9 bases, and 18 bases lay between the germline ends. The germline CDR1 and CDR2 sequences are SNHLY and FYNNEI. This CDR3 is 14 amino acids long. The CDR3 protein is CASRGLRLGGEQFF. CDR3 sequence (DNA): TGTGCCAGCAGGGGGCTGAGATTGGGTGGTGAGCAGTTCTTC. Supplemented by reference TRBV2 and TRBJ2-1, the full variable domain reads EPEVTQTPSHQVTQMGQEVILRCVPISNHLYFYWYRQILGQKVEFLVSFYNNEISEKSEIFDDQFSVERPDGSNFTLKIRSTKLEDSAMYFCASRGLRLGGEQFFGPGTRLTVL.

The CDR3 region is CASSYSRSGSTYEQYF. CDR3 sequence (DNA): TGTGCCAGCAGTTACTCCAGGAGCGGGTCCACCTACGAGCAGTACTTC. The V gene is TRBV6-2 or TRBV6-3, the J gene TRBJ2-7; perhaps TRBD2 as D (6 bases). This CDR3 comprises 16 residues. The germline CDR1 and CDR2 sequences are MNHEY and SVGEGT. Trimming stripped 0 bases from V and 2 bases from J, with 14 bases between.

This clonotype was found many times. V usage is TRBV30 and J usage is TRBJ2-5; D remains ambiguous. Germline V gene data show CDR1 as GTSNPN and CDR2 as SVGIG (reference sequence). Trimming shortened V by 0 bases and J by 4 bases, and 9 bases separated the two germline ends. The CDR3 runs to 13 residues. CDR3 nucleotide sequence: TGTGCCTGGAGTGTATCTGGGCTAGAGACCCAGTACTTC. Translated: CAWSVSGLETQYF. Supplemented by reference TRBV30 and TRBJ2-5, the full variable domain reads SQTIHQWPATLVQPVGSPLSLECTVEGTSNPNLYWYRQAAGRGLQLLFYSVGIGQISSEVPQNLSASRPQDRQFILSSKKLLLSDSGFYLCAWSVSGLETQYFGPGTRLLVL.

A few counts support this clonotype. This sequence joins TRBV9 and TRBJ2-7; 12 bases map to TRBD2. With 2 bases clipped from V and 7 bases from J, the junction kept 10 bases outside the gene matches. The CDR3 spans 16 residues. CDR1 is SGDLS, CDR2 YYNGEE, per germline. The CDR3 spells CASSVWASGRAEEQYF. DNA of the CDR3: TGTGCCAGCAGCGTTTGGGCTAGCGGGAGGGCCGAAGAGCAGTACTTC.

This clonotype has only one observation. The rearrangement uses TRBV19 and TRBJ2-1, with D possibly being TRBD1 (5 bases). The CDR3 is 17 amino acids. Per the germline V gene, CDR1 is LNHDA and CDR2 is SQIVND (reference sequence). With 1 base removed from V and 6 bases from J, the gap between germline ends came to 19 bases. CDR3 nucleotides: TGTGCCAGTAGTATAGTTCCACGGGCAGGGCTTGCCAATGAGCAGTTCTTC. It is translated as CASSIVPRAGLANEQFF.